This entry lists 17 T cell receptor beta chains sequenced from one sample in a study of OX40 agonist ivuxolimab in advanced cancers. Profiling relied on immunoSEQ multiplex PCR, and the TCRdb table lists in-frame clones only, not all of them. This sample carries around 80,000 clones, about 88% of them seen once, and the ten largest clones take approximately 0.99%. The sequences come from CD4+ or CD8+ T cells sorted from blood, collected in a trial of the OX40 agonist ivuxolimab. These receptors all come from an adult with an advanced solid tumor such as melanoma, head and neck, liver or kidney cancer.

The chain carries TRBV9 and TRBJ1-1; a weak D match, TRBD1 (6 bases). The germline V and J ends were trimmed by 3 bases and 0 bases, with 18 bases remaining between them. The CDR3 extends over 17 amino acids. CDR1 SGDLS and CDR2 YYNGEE come from the germline V gene. Written as DNA, the CDR3 is TGTGCCAGCAGCGCGAGTTTCAGGGGATCCATGAACACTGAAGCTTTCTTT. It specifies CASSASFRGSMNTEAFF.

The J gene is TRBJ1-2, the V gene TRBV7-9; D is perhaps TRBD1 (5 bases). V lost 1 base and J 6 bases, leaving 15 bases between the germline ends. From germline, CDR1 is SEHNR and CDR2 FQNEAQ (reference sequence). The CDR3 is 15 residues long. CDR3 loop: CASSLVSWGLNGYTF. The CDR3 nucleotides are TGTGCCAGCAGCTTAGTAAGTTGGGGACTCAATGGCTACACCTTC. The variable domain in full, with the rest retrieved from reference TRBV7-9 and TRBJ1-2, is DTGVSQNPRHKITKRGQNVTFRCDPISEHNRLYWYRQTLGQGPEFLTYFQNEAQLEKSRLLSDRFSAERPKGSFSTLEIQRTEQGDSAMYLCASSLVSWGLNGYTFGSGTRLTVV.

This clone was observed a single time. This chain connects TRBV29-1 to TRBJ2-1; 8 nucleotides agree with TRBD2. V dropped 2 bases and J dropped 2; count of bases not matched to a gene: 8. Germline CDR1 SQVTM, CDR2 ANQGSEA. The CDR3 runs to 16 residues. CDR3 loop: CSVEKRAGGPYNEQFF. For the CDR3, the DNA is TGCAGCGTTGAAAAGAGGGCGGGGGGACCCTACAATGAGCAGTTCTTC.

J is TRBJ2-7 and V is TRBV11-3, with TRBD2 matching over 7 bases. V shed 2 bases, J shed 1 base, and the junction held 8 bases outside the gene matches. The CDR3 has 16 amino acids. Germline CDR1 and CDR2: SGHNT and YENEEA. The CDR3 loop reads CASSLNGAGTSYEQYF. The DNA for the CDR3 is TGTGCCAGCAGCTTAAACGGAGCGGGGACTTCCTACGAGCAGTACTTC.

The chain carries TRBV27 and TRBJ1-1; the D gene is possibly TRBD1 (6 bases). Trimming shortened V by 7 bases and J by 1 base, and 10 bases separated the two germline ends. Germline CDR1 MNHEY, CDR2 SMNVEV (reference sequence). This CDR3 is built from 13 residues. The CDR3 loop is CASKKDRNTEAFF. CDR3 coding DNA: TGTGCCAGCAAAAAGGACAGGAACACTGAAGCTTTCTTT.

The chain's CDR3 is CASSPAWPGGRLYGYTF. CDR3 nucleotide sequence: TGTGCCAGCAGCCCCGCCTGGCCTGGGGGGAGACTATATGGCTACACCTTC. V usage is TRBV7-9 and J usage is TRBJ1-2, with TRBD1 as a possible D gene (5 bases). The ends were cut back, 5 bases at V and 5 bases at J, with 24 bases in the middle. The CDR3 is 17 amino acids. CDR1 is SEHNR and CDR2 is FQNEAQ in the germline V gene (reference sequence).

This chain joins TRBV5-1 and TRBJ2-3; 9 bases line up with TRBD2. V shed 4 bases, J shed 4 bases, and the junction held 7 bases outside the gene matches. CDR1 is SGHRS and CDR2 is YFSETQ in the germline V gene. The CDR3 is made up of 15 amino acids. The CDR3 coding sequence is TGCGCCAGCAGCGAGCAAGCGGGAGGATCAGATACGCAGTATTTT. Protein: CASSEQAGGSDTQYF.

V gene TRBV11-3 combines with J gene TRBJ2-7; 7 bases match TRBD2. Germline V CDR1 and CDR2: SGHNT, YENEEA. CDR3 size: 13 residues. J lost 0 bases, V lost 9 bases, and 5 bases had no gene match. CDR3 nucleotides: TGTGCCAGTAGCCGGGAGGCCTCCTACGAGCAGTACTTC. It encodes CASSREASYEQYF.

This chain connects TRBV18 to TRBJ2-1; D not resolved. Germline V lookup: CDR1 KGHSH, CDR2 LQKENI. CDR3 size: 15 residues. Trimming removed 0 bases from V and 4 bases from J, with 10 bases in between. CDR3 loop: CASSPPSGLYNEQFF. CDR3 DNA: TGTGCCAGCTCACCACCGTCTGGGCTATACAATGAGCAGTTCTTC.

This clone was counted at least ten times. This chain links TRBV5-4 with TRBJ2-1, with a possible D match to TRBD1 (5 bases). From germline, CDR1 is SGHNT and CDR2 YYREEE (reference sequence). CDR3 length equals 14 residues. Deletions cut 4 bases from V and 0 bases from J, with 8 bases between. CDR3 region: CASSRRGSYNEQFF. CDR3 sequence (DNA): TGTGCCAGCAGCCGTAGGGGCTCCTACAATGAGCAGTTCTTC.

This chain connects TRBV10-3 to TRBJ2-5; either TRBD1 or TRBD2 may supply D (5 bases each). Per the germline V gene, CDR1 is ENHRY and CDR2 is SYGVKD. V shed 6 bases and J shed 2 bases, with 13 bases lying between them. There are 14 residues in the CDR3. The CDR3 nucleotides read TGTGCCATCAGGAGGGGAGCAGCTCAAGAGACCCAGTACTTC. Its protein product is CAIRRGAAQETQYF.

V is TRBV6-6 and J is TRBJ2-5; D uncertain. There are 12 residues in the CDR3. Trimming cost V 6 bases and J 2 bases, with 7 bases left between them. Germline lookup yields CDR1 MNHNY and CDR2 SVGAGI (reference sequence). DNA of the CDR3: TGTGCCAGCAGCCAATCACAAGAGACCCAGTACTTC. Translating gives CASSQSQETQYF.

The chain carries TRBV2 and TRBJ2-1; 14 bases map to TRBD2. The CDR3 length is 15 residues. CDR1 is SNHLY and CDR2 is FYNNEI in the germline V gene. Trimming at V came to 6 bases and at J to 7 bases, leaving 5 bases not matched to a gene. CDR3 sequence reads: CASSLRLAGGNEQFF. CDR3 nucleotide sequence: TGTGCCAGCAGCCTCAGACTAGCGGGAGGGAATGAGCAGTTCTTC.

The rearrangement uses TRBV6-1 and TRBJ1-1; unclear D gene. The CDR3 extends over 15 amino acids. CDR1 is MNHNS and CDR2 is SASEGT in the germline V gene. The V gene lost 11 bases and the J gene lost 1 base, with 20 bases spanning the gap. The CDR3 coding sequence is TGTGCCGCCCGAGGCGAAGTAGGTGCGAACACTGAAGCTTTCTTT. This translates into CAARGEVGANTEAFF.

This clone was recorded only once. The rearrangement uses TRBV4-1 and TRBJ2-7; D remains ambiguous. From germline, CDR1 is MGHRA and CDR2 YSYEKL. Deletions cut 5 bases from V and 0 bases from J, with 23 bases between. CDR3 length: 18 residues. The CDR3 protein is CASSAKRAYGSHSYEQYF. The CDR3 DNA reads TGCGCCAGCAGCGCGAAAAGGGCCTACGGCAGCCACTCCTACGAGCAGTACTTC.

This clone was recorded once. The gene calls are TRBV6-1 and TRBJ2-7; TRBD1 or TRBD2 may be the D gene (5 bases each). CDR1 and CDR2 (germline): MNHNS, SASEGT. Trimming took 6 bases from V and 5 from J, leaving 14 bases between them. This CDR3 is 13 amino acids long. The CDR3 here is CASRRPEGHEQYF. In DNA, the CDR3 is TGTGCCAGCAGGAGGCCAGAGGGGCACGAGCAGTACTTC.

The chain joins TRBV11-3 to TRBJ2-7, with TRBD2 matching over 7 bases. V gave up 3 bases and J gave up 0 bases; unmatched junction bases: 2. This CDR3 has 14 residues. Germline CDR1 reads SGHNT; CDR2 reads YENEEA. The CDR3 reads CASSLGGSSYEQYF. The DNA of the CDR3 is TGTGCCAGCAGCTTGGGAGGGTCCTCCTACGAGCAGTACTTC.